This T cell receptor (beta chain) comes out of a study of T cells in localized non-small cell lung cancer. The CDR3 is made up of 15 amino acids. Germline V gives CDR1 LNHNV, CDR2 YYDKDF (reference sequence). V was clipped by 0 bases and J by 5 bases, with 13 bases between them. This clone has a single count. Its antigen is undetermined. Data came from immunoSEQ multiplex PCR; TCRdb stores just in-frame clones and leaves some out. The table records roughly 70,000 clones, 80% to 90% of them present only once. Points from the study as a whole: Adjacent lung had a median roughly 58 of the 100 largest tumor clones.

Material: peripheral blood, obtained before any cancer treatment. The chain has TRBV15 and TRBJ2-5; possibly TRBD2 for D (5 bases). This receptor was taken from a male donor at least 60 years old with stage III squamous cell lung carcinoma. This chain's CDR3 is CATSRDSSGGETQYF. The CDR3 coding sequence is TGTGCCACCAGCAGAGATAGCTCAGGAGGCGAGACCCAGTACTTC.